This TCR beta chain was documented in a study of blood T cell repertoires in COVID-19. Across the whole study: Whether acute or convalescent, the COVID-19 samples came from the United States, Italy and Spain. Sample material is recorded as cDNA or gDNA derived from T cells, B-cell-depleted T cells, or PBMCs.

The data were produced by immunoSEQ multiplex PCR, yet TCRdb's version contains in-frame clones alone and is incomplete. The table lists over 120,000 clones, 80% to 90% of them singletons. Germline values: CDR1 LNHDA, CDR2 SQIVND (reference sequence). This CDR3 region has 12 residues. V was cut by 8 bases and J by 8 bases, with 15 bases left in between. This sequence joins TRBV19 and TRBJ1-2, with a possible D match to TRBD1 (5 bases). The sample comprised peripheral blood. The TCR was taken from a woman aged 45 to 65 with active or convalescent COVID-19. The CDR3 here is CASDSAGWGYTF. The CDR3 nucleotides read TGTGCCAGTGACAGCGCGGGGTGGGGCTACACCTTC.